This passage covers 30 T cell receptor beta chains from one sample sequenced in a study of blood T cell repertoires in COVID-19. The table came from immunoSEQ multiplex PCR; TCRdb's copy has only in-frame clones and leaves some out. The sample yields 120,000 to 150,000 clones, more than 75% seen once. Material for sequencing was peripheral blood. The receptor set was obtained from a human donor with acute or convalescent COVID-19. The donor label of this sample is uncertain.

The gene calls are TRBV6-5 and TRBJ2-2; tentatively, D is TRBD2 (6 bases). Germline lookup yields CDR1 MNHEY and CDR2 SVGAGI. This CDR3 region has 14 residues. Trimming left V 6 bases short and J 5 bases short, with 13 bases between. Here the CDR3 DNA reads TGTGCCAGCAGGTGGGACTCAGGGACCGGGGAGCTGTTTTTT. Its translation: CASRWDSGTGELFF.

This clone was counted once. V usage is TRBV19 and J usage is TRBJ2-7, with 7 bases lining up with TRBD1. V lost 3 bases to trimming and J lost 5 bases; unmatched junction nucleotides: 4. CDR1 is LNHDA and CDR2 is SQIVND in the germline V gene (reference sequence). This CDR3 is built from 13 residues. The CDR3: CASSIGDSDEQYF. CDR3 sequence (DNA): TGTGCCAGTAGTATCGGGGACAGCGACGAGCAGTACTTC.

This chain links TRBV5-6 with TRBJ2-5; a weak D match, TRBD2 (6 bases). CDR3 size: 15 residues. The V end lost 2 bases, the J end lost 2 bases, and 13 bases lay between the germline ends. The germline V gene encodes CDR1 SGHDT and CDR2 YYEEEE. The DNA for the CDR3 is TGTGCCAGCAGCTTTTATACTGGGGGGCAAGAGACCCAGTACTTC. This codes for CASSFYTGGQETQYF. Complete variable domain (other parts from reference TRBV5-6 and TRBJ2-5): DAGVTQSPTHLIKTRGQQVTLRCSPKSGHDTVSWYQQALGQGPQFIFQYYEEEERQRGNFPDRFSGHQFPNYSSELNVNALLLGDSALYLCASSFYTGGQETQYFGPGTRLLVL.

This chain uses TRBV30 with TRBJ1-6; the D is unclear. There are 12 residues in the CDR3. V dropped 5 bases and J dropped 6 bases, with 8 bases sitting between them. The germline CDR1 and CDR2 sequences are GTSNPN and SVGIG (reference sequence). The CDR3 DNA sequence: TGTGCCTGGGACACCCTTAATTCACCCCTCCACTTT. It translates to CAWDTLNSPLHF.

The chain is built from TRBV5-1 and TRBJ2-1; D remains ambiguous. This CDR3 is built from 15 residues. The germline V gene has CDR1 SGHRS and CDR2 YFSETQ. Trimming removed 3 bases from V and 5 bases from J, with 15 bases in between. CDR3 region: CASSYLIGANNEQFF. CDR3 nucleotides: TGCGCCAGCAGCTACCTTATCGGAGCGAACAATGAGCAGTTCTTC.

The CDR3 sequence: CASSQGGGRANEQFF. The CDR3 DNA is TGTGCCAGCAGCCAAGGCGGCGGGAGGGCCAATGAGCAGTTCTTC. The chain employs TRBV3-1 (or the pseudogene TRBV3-2) and TRBJ2-1, with 9 bases that match TRBD2. Germline trimming cut 1 base from V and 6 bases from J; bases unmatched to any gene: 4. Germline CDR1 LGHDT, CDR2 YNNKEL (reference sequence). The CDR3 sequence is 15 residues long.

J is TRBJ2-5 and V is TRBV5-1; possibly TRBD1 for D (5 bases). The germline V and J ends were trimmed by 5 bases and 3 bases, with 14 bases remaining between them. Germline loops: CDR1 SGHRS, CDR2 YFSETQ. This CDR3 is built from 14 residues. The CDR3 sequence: CASRLGVVEETQYF. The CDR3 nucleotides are TGCGCCAGCAGGTTAGGGGTAGTAGAAGAGACCCAGTACTTC.

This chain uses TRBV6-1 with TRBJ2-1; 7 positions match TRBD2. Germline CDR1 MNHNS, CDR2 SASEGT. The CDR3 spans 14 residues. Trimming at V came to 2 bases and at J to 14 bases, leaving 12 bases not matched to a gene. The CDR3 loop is CASSESGREFMKFF. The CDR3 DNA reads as TGTGCCAGCAGTGAATCCGGGCGGGAGTTTATGAAGTTCTTC.

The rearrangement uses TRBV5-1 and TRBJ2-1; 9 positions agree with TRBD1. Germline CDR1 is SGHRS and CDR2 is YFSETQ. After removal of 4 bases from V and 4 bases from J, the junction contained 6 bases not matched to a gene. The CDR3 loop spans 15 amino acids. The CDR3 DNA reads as TGCGCCAGCAGCCCGACAGGGGGTTTTTACAATGAGCAGTTCTTC. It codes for CASSPTGGFYNEQFF.

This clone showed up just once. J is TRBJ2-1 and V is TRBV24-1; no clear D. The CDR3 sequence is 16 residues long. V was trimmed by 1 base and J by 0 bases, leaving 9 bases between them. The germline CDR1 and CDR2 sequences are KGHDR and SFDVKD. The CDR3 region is CATSDFSPFSYNEQFF. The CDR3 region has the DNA TGTGCCACCAGTGATTTCTCCCCGTTCTCCTACAATGAGCAGTTCTTC.

The CDR3 reads CASSPGTGPWVGAFF. CDR3 bases: TGTGCCAGCAGTCCAGGGACAGGACCTTGGGTCGGAGCTTTCTTT. The J gene is TRBJ1-1, the V gene TRBV2, with 8 bases lining up with TRBD1. V shed 5 bases and J 10 bases; nucleotides not matched to a gene: 15. The CDR3 totals 15 residues. Germline CDR1 SNHLY, CDR2 FYNNEI.

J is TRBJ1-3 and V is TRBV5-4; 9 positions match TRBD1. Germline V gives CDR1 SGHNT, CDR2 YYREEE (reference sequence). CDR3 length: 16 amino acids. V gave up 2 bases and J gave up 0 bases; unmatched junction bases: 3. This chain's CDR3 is CASSLGDRDSGNTIYF. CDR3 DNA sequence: TGTGCCAGCAGCTTAGGGGACAGGGACTCTGGAAACACCATATATTTT.

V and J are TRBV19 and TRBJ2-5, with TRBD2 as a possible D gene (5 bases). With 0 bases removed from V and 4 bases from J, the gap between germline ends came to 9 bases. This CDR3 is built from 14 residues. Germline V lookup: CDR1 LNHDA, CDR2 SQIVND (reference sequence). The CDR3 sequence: CASSIDVGGETQYF. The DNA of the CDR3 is TGTGCCAGTAGTATAGACGTAGGAGGAGAGACCCAGTACTTC.

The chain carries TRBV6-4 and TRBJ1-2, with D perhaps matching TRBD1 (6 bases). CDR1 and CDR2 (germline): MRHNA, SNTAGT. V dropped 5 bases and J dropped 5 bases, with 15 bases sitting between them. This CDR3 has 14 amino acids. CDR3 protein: CASSIGGARYGYTF. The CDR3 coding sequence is TGTGCCAGCAGTATTGGGGGGGCGAGATATGGCTACACCTTC.

CDR3 coding DNA: TGCGCCAGCAGCCAAGATCGGAGCCTCAACTATGGCTACACCTTC. Amino acid sequence: CASSQDRSLNYGYTF. V and J are TRBV4-3 and TRBJ1-2; D not resolved. The germline gives CDR1 LGHNA, CDR2 YSLEER. Between the trimmed V and J ends, which lost 0 bases and 2 bases, there was a span of 10 bases. The CDR3 is 15 residues long.

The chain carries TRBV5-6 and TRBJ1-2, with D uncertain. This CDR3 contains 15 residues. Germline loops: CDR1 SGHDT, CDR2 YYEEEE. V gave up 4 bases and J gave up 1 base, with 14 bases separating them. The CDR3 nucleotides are TGTGCCAGCAGCCCTCAAAGTGGGAGTAACTATGGCTACACCTTC. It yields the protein CASSPQSGSNYGYTF.

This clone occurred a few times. Here the CDR3 reads CASSLGGGTEAFF. CDR3 nucleotide sequence: TGTGCCAGCAGCCTAGGCGGGGGCACTGAAGCTTTCTTT. The gene calls are TRBV9 and TRBJ1-1, with a weak D call TRBD1 (5 bases). Germline CDR1 and CDR2: SGDLS and YYNGEE. The CDR3 runs to 13 residues. The ends were cut back, 4 bases at V and 4 bases at J, with 11 bases in the middle.

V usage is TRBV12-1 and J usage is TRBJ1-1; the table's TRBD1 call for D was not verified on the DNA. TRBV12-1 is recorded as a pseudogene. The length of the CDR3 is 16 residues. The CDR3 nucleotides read TGTGCCAGCAGCTTTATCCCTAGGGGAAGAGAGACTGAAGCTTTCTTT. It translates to CASSFIPRGRETEAFF.

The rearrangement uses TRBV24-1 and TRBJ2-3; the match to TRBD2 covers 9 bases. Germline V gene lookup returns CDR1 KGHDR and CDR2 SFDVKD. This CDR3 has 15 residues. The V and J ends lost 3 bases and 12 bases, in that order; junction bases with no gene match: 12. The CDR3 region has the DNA TGTGCCACCAGTGATGATCCGGGACTAGCCCCATCCCAGTATTTT. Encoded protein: CATSDDPGLAPSQYF.

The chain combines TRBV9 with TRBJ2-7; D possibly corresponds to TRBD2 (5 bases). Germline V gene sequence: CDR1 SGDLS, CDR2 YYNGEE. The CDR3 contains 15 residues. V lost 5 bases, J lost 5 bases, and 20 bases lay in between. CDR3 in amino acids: CASSPLARALNEQYV. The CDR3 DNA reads TGTGCCAGCAGTCCCCTAGCCCGGGCCCTCAACGAGCAGTACGTC.

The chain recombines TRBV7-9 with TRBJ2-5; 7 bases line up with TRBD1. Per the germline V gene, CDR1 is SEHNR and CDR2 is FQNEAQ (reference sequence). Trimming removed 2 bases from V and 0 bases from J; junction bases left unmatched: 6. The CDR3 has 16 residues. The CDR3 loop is CASSLRQGPYQETQYF. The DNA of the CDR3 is TGTGCCAGCAGCTTAAGACAGGGACCGTACCAAGAGACCCAGTACTTC.

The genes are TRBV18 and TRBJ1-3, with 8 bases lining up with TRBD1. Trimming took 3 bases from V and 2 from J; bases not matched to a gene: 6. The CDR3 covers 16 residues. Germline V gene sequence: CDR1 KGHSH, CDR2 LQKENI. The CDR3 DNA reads TGTGCCAGCTCACCCTACCAGGGGGCTGCTGGAAACACCATATATTTT. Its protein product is CASSPYQGAAGNTIYF.

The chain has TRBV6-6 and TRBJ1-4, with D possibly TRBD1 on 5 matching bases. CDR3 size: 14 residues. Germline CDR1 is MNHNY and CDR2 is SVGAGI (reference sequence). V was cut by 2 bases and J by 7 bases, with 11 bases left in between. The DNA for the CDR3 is TGTGCCAGCAGTTACGCGGGACCCCTTGAAAAACTGTTTTTT. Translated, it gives CASSYAGPLEKLFF.

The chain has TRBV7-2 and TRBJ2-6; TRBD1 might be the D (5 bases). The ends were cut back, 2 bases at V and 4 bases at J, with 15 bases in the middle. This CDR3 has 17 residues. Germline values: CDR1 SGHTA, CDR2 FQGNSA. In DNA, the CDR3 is TGTGCCAGCAGCTTAATCGGCAGGGCAGGGGGGGCCAACGTCCTGACTTTC. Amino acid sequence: CASSLIGRAGGANVLTF. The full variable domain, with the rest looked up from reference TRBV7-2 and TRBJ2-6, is GAGVSQSPSNKVTEKGKDVELRCDPISGHTALYWYRQSLGQGLEFLIYFQGNSAPDKSGLPSDRFSAERTGGSVSTLTIQRTQQEDSAVYLCASSLIGRAGGANVLTFGAGSRLTVL.

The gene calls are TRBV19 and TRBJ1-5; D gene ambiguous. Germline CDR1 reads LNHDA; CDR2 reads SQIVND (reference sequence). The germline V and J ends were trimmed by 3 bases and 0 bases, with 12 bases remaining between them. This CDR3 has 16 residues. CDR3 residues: CASSMEIGSSNQPQHF. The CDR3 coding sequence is TGTGCCAGTAGTATGGAGATTGGCAGTAGCAATCAGCCCCAGCATTTT.

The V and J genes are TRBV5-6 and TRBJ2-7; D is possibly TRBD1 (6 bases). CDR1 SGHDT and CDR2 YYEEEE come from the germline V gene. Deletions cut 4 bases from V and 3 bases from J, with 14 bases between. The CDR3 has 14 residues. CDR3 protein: CASSVYRVIYEQYF. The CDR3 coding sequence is TGTGCCAGCAGCGTCTACAGGGTGATCTACGAGCAGTACTTC.

CDR3 amino acids: CASSRAITNYGYTF. CDR3 nucleotides: TGTGCCAGCAGCAGGGCGATTACTAACTATGGCTACACCTTC. This chain uses TRBV27 with TRBJ1-2; maybe TRBD1 (5 bases). In germline, CDR1 is MNHEY, CDR2 SMNVEV (reference sequence). This CDR3 has 14 amino acids. With 6 bases removed from V and 0 bases from J, the gap between germline ends came to 11 bases.

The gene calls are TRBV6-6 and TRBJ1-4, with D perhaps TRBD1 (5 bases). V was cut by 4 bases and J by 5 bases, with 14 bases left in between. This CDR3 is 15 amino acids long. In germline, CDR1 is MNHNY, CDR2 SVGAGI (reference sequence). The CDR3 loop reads CASSSGRDWNEKLFF. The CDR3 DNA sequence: TGTGCCAGCAGTTCCGGTCGGGACTGGAATGAAAAACTGTTTTTT.

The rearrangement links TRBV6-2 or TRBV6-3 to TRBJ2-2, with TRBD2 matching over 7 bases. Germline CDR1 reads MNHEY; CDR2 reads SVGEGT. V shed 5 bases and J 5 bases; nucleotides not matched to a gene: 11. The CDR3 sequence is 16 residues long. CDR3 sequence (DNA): TGTGCCAGCAGTCCCGTTGGACTAGGGTGGACCGGGGAGCTGTTTTTT. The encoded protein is CASSPVGLGWTGELFF.

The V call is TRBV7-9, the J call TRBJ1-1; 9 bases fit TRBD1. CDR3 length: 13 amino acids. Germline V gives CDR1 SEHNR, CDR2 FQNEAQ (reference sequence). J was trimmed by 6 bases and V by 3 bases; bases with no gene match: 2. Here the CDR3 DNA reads TGTGCCAGCAGCTTTACAGGGGGCTCTGAAGCTTTCTTT. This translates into CASSFTGGSEAFF.